The entry below gives a single T cell receptor beta chain sequence along with its context. Its specificity is unknown. The sample comes from a study of cytomegalovirus exposure and HLA in healthy donors. Whole-study results and caveats: A list of around 160 TCR beta chains associated with cytomegalovirus was given. A later analysis reportedly found fewer N-insertions in an Asian-associated ancestry cluster than the approximately 660-donor mean.

The PCR employed 60 Vbeta primers together with 13 Jbeta primers. Sequencing used immunoSEQ multiplex PCR; TCRdb keeps in-frame clones, though not all of them. The table includes around 150,000 clones, approximately 80% detected once. This clonotype originated in a woman in her thirties or forties in good health and CMV-seropositive. Sequenced input: PBMCs.

In DNA, the CDR3 is TGTGCCAGCAGGCAACCAGGAAACCCTGAAGCTTTCTTT. Translation: CASRQPGNPEAFF. The chain uses TRBV6-5 and TRBJ1-1, with D unclear. V was trimmed by 6 bases and J by 6 bases, leaving 14 bases between them. The CDR3 loop spans 13 amino acids. Germline V gene sequence: CDR1 MNHEY, CDR2 SVGAGI.